Listed here are 7 T cell receptor beta chains from one sample, sequenced in a study of T cell responses to AZD1222 COVID-19 vaccine. Profiling relied on immunoSEQ multiplex PCR, and the TCRdb table lists in-frame clones only, not all of them. The sample consists of 150,000 to 200,000 clones, more than 80% of them appearing once. Here the sequenced sample was peripheral blood, taken on day 0 of AZD1222 vaccination. All receptors come from an adult in good health.

The V call is TRBV7-2, the J call TRBJ1-3, with D perhaps matching TRBD1 (6 bases). V lost 5 bases to trimming and J lost 8 bases, with 16 bases between them. Germline CDR1 is SGHTA and CDR2 is FQGNSA. The CDR3 consists of 14 residues. Written as DNA, the CDR3 is TGTGCCAGCAGCCGGGACATTGAGGAGGACACCATATATTTT. Its translation: CASSRDIEEDTIYF.

This clone has a single count. CDR3 DNA: TGTGCCAGCAGTTACGGGGCCCTAGACTATGGCTACACCTTC. Protein sequence: CASSYGALDYGYTF. V is TRBV6-2 or TRBV6-3 and J is TRBJ1-2; TRBD1 might be the D (5 bases). The V and J ends lost 2 bases and 3 bases respectively, with 10 bases between them. CDR1 is MNHEY, CDR2 SVGEGT, per germline. The CDR3 has 14 amino acids.

V is TRBV19 and J is TRBJ1-1; D ambiguous. V lost 1 base to trimming and J lost 1 base, with 7 bases between them. This CDR3 has 14 residues. Germline lookup yields CDR1 LNHDA and CDR2 SQIVND (reference sequence). CDR3 region: CASSIGPSNTEAFF. CDR3 DNA sequence: TGTGCCAGTAGTATAGGCCCGTCGAACACTGAAGCTTTCTTT.

The V and J genes are TRBV29-1 and TRBJ1-2; 7 bases are a match to TRBD1. Germline CDR1 and CDR2: SQVTM and ANQGSEA. This CDR3 contains 13 residues. J gave up 4 bases and V 1 base, and 3 bases lay outside the gene matches. CDR3 residues: CSVEAGQLYGYTF. CDR3 bases: TGCAGCGTTGAAGCGGGACAGCTCTATGGCTACACCTTC.

In this sample, this clone turned up once. CDR3 loop: CASSPRAGTSPDNEQFF. The CDR3 bases are TGTGCCAGCTCACCACGAGCCGGGACTAGCCCCGACAATGAGCAGTTCTTC. The chain combines TRBV18 with TRBJ2-1; TRBD2 matches 9 bases. V was clipped by 1 base and J by 5 bases; unmatched bases: 9. CDR1 is KGHSH, CDR2 LQKENI, per germline. This CDR3 region has 17 residues.

The genes are TRBV6-5 and TRBJ2-2; possible D gene TRBD2, 5 bases. This CDR3 spans 12 amino acids. V dropped 9 bases and J dropped 5 bases, with 10 bases sitting between them. CDR1 is MNHEY and CDR2 is SVGAGI in the germline V gene. CDR3 sequence (DNA): TGTGCCAGTAGCGTGCGTACCGGGGAGCTGTTTTTT. Amino acids: CASSVRTGELFF.

CDR3 sequence reads: CASSQGGLAGGGTGELFF. The DNA of the CDR3 is TGTGCCAGCAGCCAAGGGGGACTAGCGGGAGGAGGTACCGGGGAGCTGTTTTTT. This chain joins TRBV4-2 and TRBJ2-2; 15 nucleotides agree with TRBD2. V dropped 1 base and J dropped 5; count of bases not matched to a gene: 5. CDR1 is LGHNA, CDR2 YNFKEQ, per germline. CDR3 length: 18 amino acids.